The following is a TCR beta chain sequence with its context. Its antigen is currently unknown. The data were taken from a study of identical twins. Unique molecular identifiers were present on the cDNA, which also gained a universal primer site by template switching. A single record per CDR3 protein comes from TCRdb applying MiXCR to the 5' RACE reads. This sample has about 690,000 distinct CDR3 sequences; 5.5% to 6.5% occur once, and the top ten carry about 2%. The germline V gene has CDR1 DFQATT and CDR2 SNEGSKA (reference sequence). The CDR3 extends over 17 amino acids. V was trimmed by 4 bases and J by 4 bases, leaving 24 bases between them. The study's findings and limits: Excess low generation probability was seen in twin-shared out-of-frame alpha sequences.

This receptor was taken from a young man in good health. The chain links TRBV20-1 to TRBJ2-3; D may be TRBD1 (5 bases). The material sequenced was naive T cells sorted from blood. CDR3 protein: CSAISPTRVTGADTQYF. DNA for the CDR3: TGCAGTGCTATATCCCCAACCCGTGTCACAGGCGCAGATACGCAGTATTTT.